The 31 T cell receptor beta chains reported below all come from one sample, sequenced in a study of human T cells and chemical hapten exposure. TCRdb independently ran MiXCR on the RACE reads; one entry per CDR3 protein. The sample includes about 140,000 distinct CDR3 sequences, approximately 10% of them seen just once. The time point denotes: patch test 2, 6 weeks after DPC sensitization. The treatment: therapeutic diphenylcyclopropenone sensitization with weekly scalp DPC. Sequenced here: whole blood, sampled in connection with sensitization to the hapten diphenylcyclopropenone (DPC). All receptors derive from a woman in her 50s with alopecia areata. Some clones in this sample may be carry-over from other donors' samples.

This clonotype was seen a few times. The chain recombines TRBV18 with TRBJ2-7, with D hard to call. The CDR3 consists of 14 residues. CDR1 is KGHSH, CDR2 LQKENI, per germline. V was trimmed by 0 bases and J by 1 base, leaving 7 bases between them. CDR3 amino acids: CASSPPQNSYEQYF. The CDR3 DNA reads TGTGCCAGCTCACCACCCCAGAATTCCTACGAGCAGTACTTC.

This chain uses TRBV20-1 with TRBJ2-4; D ambiguous. The CDR3 covers 14 residues. From germline, CDR1 is DFQATT and CDR2 SNEGSKA (reference sequence). V gave up 6 bases and J gave up 0 bases, with 12 bases separating them. DNA of the CDR3: TGCAGTGCGAGTTCCGGGTCAGCCAAAAACATTCAGTACTTC. Its translation is CSASSGSAKNIQYF.

This clonotype was seen a handful of times. V usage is TRBV29-1 and J usage is TRBJ1-1, with TRBD1 as a possible D gene (5 bases). The germline CDR1 and CDR2 sequences are SQVTM and ANQGSEA. The CDR3 has 13 residues. The V end was cut by 7 bases, the J end by 3 bases, with 15 bases between. The CDR3 protein is CSAEQTVHTEAFF. The CDR3 coding sequence is TGCAGCGCCGAGCAGACAGTACACACTGAAGCTTTCTTT.

The chain employs TRBV5-5 and TRBJ2-7; no definite D call. Germline values: CDR1 SGHKS, CDR2 YYEKEE (reference sequence). Trimming left V 5 bases short and J 1 base short, with 16 bases between. This CDR3 contains 15 residues. The CDR3 DNA reads TGTGCCAGCAGTCCCCCGTCGGGCTTATCCTACGAGCAGTACTTC. Encoded protein: CASSPPSGLSYEQYF.

The rearrangement joins TRBV12-3 or TRBV12-4 to TRBJ2-4; D gene unclear. Trimming stripped 6 bases from V and 6 bases from J, with 9 bases between. The CDR3 covers 12 residues. The CDR3 reads CASSPRLNIQYF. The CDR3 nucleotides are TGTGCCAGCAGCCCCCGATTAAACATTCAGTACTTC.

This clonotype was observed many times. The chain has TRBV7-2 and TRBJ2-1, with a weak D call TRBD1 (5 bases). Trimming stripped 4 bases from V and 6 bases from J, with 10 bases between. Germline CDR1 is SGHTA and CDR2 is FQGNSA. This CDR3 contains 13 residues. This CDR3 reads CASSSLRGNEQFF. The CDR3 DNA is TGTGCCAGCAGCTCCCTTAGGGGCAATGAGCAGTTCTTC.

This clonotype was detected only a few times. V is TRBV19 and J is TRBJ2-5, with TRBD1 identical over 7 bases. Trimming removed 5 bases from V and 4 bases from J; junction bases left unmatched: 13. This CDR3 has 16 residues. Germline V gene data show CDR1 as LNHDA and CDR2 as SQIVND (reference sequence). In nucleotides, the CDR3 is TGTGCCAGTAGTGAACAGACAGGGATGGGCGGAGAGACCCAGTACTTC. Its protein is CASSEQTGMGGETQYF.

This clonotype was counted only a few times. The rearrangement joins TRBV6-2 or TRBV6-3 to TRBJ2-2, with 9 bases matching TRBD2. CDR1 and CDR2 from the germline V gene are MNHEY and SVGEGT. The V segment lost 4 bases and the J segment 4 bases; nucleotides outside the gene matches: 10. This CDR3 has 17 residues. CDR3 sequence: CASSSFRREGATGELFF. CDR3 DNA sequence: TGTGCCAGCAGTTCCTTCCGGCGGGAGGGAGCCACCGGGGAGCTGTTTTTT.

This clonotype was detected only a few times. The V and J genes are TRBV6-6 and TRBJ2-6; 9 nucleotides line up with TRBD1. The germline gives CDR1 MNHNY, CDR2 SVGAGI (reference sequence). The V gene end was trimmed by 6 bases and the J gene end by 2 bases; junction bases not matched to a gene: 8. This CDR3 contains 17 residues. The CDR3 loop reads CASSRSGQGTGANVLTF. For the CDR3, the DNA is TGTGCCAGCAGCCGCAGCGGACAGGGGACTGGGGCCAACGTCCTGACTTTC.

This clonotype was recorded a few times. V usage is TRBV29-1 and J usage is TRBJ2-7; D ambiguous. V lost 2 bases and J lost 1, with 9 bases in between. This CDR3 comprises 13 residues. Germline-derived CDR1 and CDR2 are SQVTM and ANQGSEA. CDR3 sequence (DNA): TGCAGCGTTGAATCTTCGGATTCCTACGAGCAGTACTTC. Translating it yields CSVESSDSYEQYF.

This clonotype was counted ten times or more. This rearrangement joins TRBV28 to TRBJ1-5, with D possibly matching TRBD1 (6 bases). The germline V gene encodes CDR1 MDHEN and CDR2 SYDVKM. V was clipped by 6 bases and J by 2 bases, with 20 bases between them. This CDR3 is built from 17 residues. CDR3 residues: CASRPPGGSAGNQPQHF. The CDR3 nucleotides are TGTGCCAGCAGACCACCCGGGGGCAGCGCGGGCAATCAGCCCCAGCATTTT.

This clonotype was seen a handful of times. The V gene is TRBV20-1, the J gene TRBJ2-7; 7 bases fit TRBD1. This CDR3 is 14 amino acids long. V was pared by 7 bases and J by 1 base, with 10 bases of the junction left unmatched. Per germline, CDR1 DFQATT and CDR2 SNEGSKA (reference sequence). In DNA form, the CDR3 reads TGCAGTGGAGGGGACAGCAAGGGGTCCTACGAGCAGTACTTC. Translated: CSGGDSKGSYEQYF.

The sample holds a few counts of this clonotype. The rearrangement joins TRBV18 to TRBJ2-7; 9 bases agree with TRBD2. Trimming cost V 6 bases and J 8 bases; bases outside gene matches: 11. CDR1 and CDR2 from the germline V gene are KGHSH and LQKENI. The CDR3 is 14 residues long. DNA of the CDR3: TGTGCCAGCTCGGTAGCGGGAGAGCCTCACAAGCAGTACTTC. Protein: CASSVAGEPHKQYF. The whole variable domain, remainder taken from reference TRBV18 and TRBJ2-7, is NAGVMQNPRHLVRRRGQEARLRCSPMKGHSHVYWYRQLPEEGLKFMVYLQKENIIDESGMPKERFSAEFPKEGPSILRIQQVVRGDSAAYFCASSVAGEPHKQYFGPGTRLTVT.

This chain links TRBV7-3 with TRBJ2-1, with D tentatively TRBD2 (6 bases). From germline, CDR1 is SGHTA and CDR2 FQGTGA. V shed 2 bases and J shed 5 bases, with 16 bases lying between them. The CDR3 runs 16 residues. DNA for the CDR3: TGTGCCAGCAGCTTAGGGGTGATGCGGGGTCACAATGAGCAGTTCTTC. It specifies CASSLGVMRGHNEQFF.

This clonotype was counted between two and nine times. The chain recombines TRBV20-1 with TRBJ2-3; D is undetermined. V was cut by 1 base and J by 10 bases, with 21 bases left in between. Germline CDR1 is DFQATT and CDR2 is SNEGSKA (reference sequence). The CDR3 runs to 15 residues. CDR3 residues: CSARVLAIRINAQYF. CDR3 coding DNA: TGCAGTGCTAGAGTGTTGGCGATCCGCATCAATGCGCAGTATTTT.

This clonotype was found many times. The chain has TRBV3-1 and TRBJ2-1; 8 bases are a match to TRBD1. The CDR3 has 15 residues. The ends lost 4 bases at V and 0 bases at J; junction bases unmatched: 2. The germline V gene encodes CDR1 LGHDT and CDR2 YNNKEL (reference sequence). The CDR3 nucleotides are TGTGCCAGCAGCCCAGGGGGCGCCTCCTACAATGAGCAGTTCTTC. Translation: CASSPGGASYNEQFF.

V and J are TRBV28 and TRBJ2-7, with TRBD1 matching over 8 bases. J was trimmed by 3 bases and V by 6 bases; bases with no gene match: 7. Germline-derived CDR1 and CDR2 are MDHEN and SYDVKM. CDR3 size: 14 residues. CDR3 residues: CASRGPDRGYEQYF. CDR3 sequence (DNA): TGTGCCAGCAGAGGCCCCGACAGGGGCTACGAGCAGTACTTC.

The chain carries TRBV29-1 and TRBJ2-3; D remains unclear. V was clipped by 4 bases and J by 0 bases, with 5 bases between them. CDR1 is SQVTM and CDR2 is ANQGSEA in the germline V gene. The CDR3 has 12 amino acids. CDR3 protein: CSVVRSTDTQYF. Here the CDR3 DNA reads TGCAGCGTTGTCAGGAGCACAGATACGCAGTATTTT.

Only a few counts were recorded for this clonotype. The CDR3: CASSPPGVFSGNTIYF. In DNA, the CDR3 is TGTGCCAGCAGTCCCCCTGGAGTCTTCTCTGGAAACACCATATATTTT. The chain joins TRBV25-1 to TRBJ1-3, with D unresolved. The germline V gene encodes CDR1 MGHDK and CDR2 SYGVNS. The CDR3 consists of 16 residues. V was trimmed by 5 bases and J by 0 bases, leaving 14 bases between them.

This clonotype was seen at least ten times. The J gene is TRBJ2-1, the V gene TRBV29-1, with TRBD2 matching over 8 bases. Germline V CDR1 and CDR2: SQVTM, ANQGSEA. The CDR3 is made up of 12 amino acids. V trimming: 4 bases; J trimming: 9 bases; junction bases outside the gene matches: 5. As DNA, the CDR3 is TGCAGCGTTGCCAGCGGGAGTGTTGAGCAGTTCTTC. Its translation: CSVASGSVEQFF.

This clonotype appeared many times. The rearrangement uses TRBV4-2 and TRBJ2-5; D gene uncertain. The CDR3 consists of 14 residues. In germline, CDR1 is LGHNA, CDR2 YNFKEQ. V shed 0 bases and J shed 1 base, with 6 bases lying between them. The CDR3 DNA reads as TGTGCCAGCAGCCAAGAGAGGATCCAAGAGACCCAGTACTTC. Its translation is CASSQERIQETQYF.

This clonotype has more than one count but fewer than ten. The chain employs TRBV30 and TRBJ2-7; D uncertain. The germline V gene encodes CDR1 GTSNPN and CDR2 SVGIG (reference sequence). The CDR3 is 13 amino acids. Trimming left V 0 bases short and J 5 bases short, with 11 bases between. The CDR3: CAWSVGAIHEQYF. CDR3 coding DNA: TGTGCCTGGAGTGTGGGCGCGATCCACGAGCAGTACTTC. The full variable domain, completed using reference TRBV30 and TRBJ2-7, is SQTIHQWPATLVQPVGSPLSLECTVEGTSNPNLYWYRQAAGRGLQLLFYSVGIGQISSEVPQNLSASRPQDRQFILSSKKLLLSDSGFYLCAWSVGAIHEQYFGPGTRLTVT.

This clonotype was picked up many times. The chain has TRBV7-8 and TRBJ2-1; no definite D call. The CDR3 extends over 12 amino acids. Between the trimmed V and J ends, which lost 5 bases and 8 bases, there was a span of 10 bases. From germline, CDR1 is SGHVS and CDR2 FQNEAQ. This CDR3 reads CASSTQFHEQFF. CDR3 DNA sequence: TGTGCCAGCAGCACCCAGTTCCATGAGCAGTTCTTC.

The chain links TRBV25-1 to TRBJ1-1; 10 bases are shared with TRBD1. The germline CDR1 and CDR2 sequences are MGHDK and SYGVNS. This CDR3 region has 16 residues. Trimming at V came to 4 bases and at J to 5 bases, leaving 10 bases not matched to a gene. CDR3: CASSAGTGAGGTEAFF. CDR3 coding DNA: TGTGCCAGCAGTGCCGGGACAGGGGCCGGGGGAACTGAAGCTTTCTTT.

The chain links TRBV20-1 to TRBJ2-3; D gene uncertain. Trimming cost V 3 bases and J 10 bases, with 11 bases left between them. Germline V gene lookup returns CDR1 DFQATT and CDR2 SNEGSKA (reference sequence). This CDR3 is 11 amino acids long. For the CDR3, the DNA is TGCAGTGCTAGTGACATCGGCGCGCAGTATTTT. It translates to CSASDIGAQYF.

This chain links TRBV5-1 with TRBJ1-2, with a tentative D call TRBD1 (5 bases). The V and J ends lost 0 bases and 6 bases respectively, with 18 bases between them. Germline values: CDR1 SGHRS, CDR2 YFSETQ. The CDR3 contains 16 residues. CDR3 coding DNA: TGCGCCAGCAGCTTGGGTCCCTGGCAGGGAGGCGATGGCTACACCTTC. As protein: CASSLGPWQGGDGYTF.

For this clonotype: Since a much larger clone is just one base distant, this may be a read error. This chain joins TRBV6-1 and TRBJ2-2; the match to TRBD1 covers 8 bases. The CDR3 spans 16 residues. After removal of 4 bases from V and 3 bases from J, the junction contained 7 bases not matched to a gene. The germline CDR1 and CDR2 sequences are MNHNS and SASEGT. The CDR3 is CASSGRQGYDTGELFF. CDR3 DNA: TGTGCCAGCAGTGGACGACAGGGGTACGACACCGGGGAGCTGTTTTTT.

J is TRBJ2-7 and V is TRBV18, with TRBD1 identical over 8 bases. The CDR3 is 16 amino acids. Germline trimming cut 0 bases from V and 5 bases from J; bases unmatched to any gene: 9. Germline V CDR1 and CDR2: KGHSH, LQKENI. Here the CDR3 reads CASSPPRQGARDEQYF. CDR3 DNA: TGTGCCAGCTCACCACCGAGGCAGGGGGCGCGAGACGAGCAGTACTTC.

This rearrangement joins TRBV9 to TRBJ2-3; 11 positions match TRBD2. Losses at the gene ends were 2 bases for V and 2 bases for J; bases not matched to a gene: 7. CDR3 length: 17 amino acids. CDR1 is SGDLS and CDR2 is YYNGEE in the germline V gene. CDR3 sequence (DNA): TGTGCCAGCAGCGTCCAGACTAGCGGGATTGCCACAGATACGCAGTATTTT. This gives the protein CASSVQTSGIATDTQYF.

This clonotype has only a few counts. The rearrangement links TRBV5-1 to TRBJ2-7; TRBD1 is a possible D gene (5 bases). The CDR3 contains 14 residues. Germline CDR1 and CDR2: SGHRS and YFSETQ. V lost 0 bases and J 6 bases, leaving 13 bases between the germline ends. As DNA, the CDR3 is TGCGCCAGCAGCTTGGATCAGGGCTCGGGCGAGCAGTACTTC. Its protein product is CASSLDQGSGEQYF.

This clonotype appeared a single time. V is TRBV12-3 or TRBV12-4 and J is TRBJ2-1, with D perhaps matching TRBD2 (6 bases). Deletions cut 4 bases from V and 5 bases from J, with 15 bases between. CDR3 length: 15 amino acids. The CDR3 sequence is CASSSASVSNNEQFF. The CDR3 DNA is TGTGCCAGCAGTTCGGCTAGCGTTTCGAACAATGAGCAGTTCTTC.